This TCR beta chain derives from a study of blood T cell repertoires in COVID-19 (TCRdb year 2020). The study in broad terms: Samples covering the acute and convalescent phases of COVID-19 were provided by collaborators in the United States, Italy and Spain. The prospective study material was composed of cDNA or gDNA derived from T cells, B-cell-depleted T cells, or PBMCs. A de-identified subject ID, COVID-19 status, age in years and sex were almost always included in the sample metadata. Where HLA class I and class II types were available, the types were taken from metadata supplied by the sample provider, not from assay-based typing. The samples were drawn from two sources: the first 160 participants of the ongoing ImmuneRACE study, and 950 to 1,500 subjects contributed by 6 global collaborators. The dataset comprised deeply sampled blood TCRbeta repertoires from subjects exposed to, actively infected with, or recovered from COVID-19. The repertoires were released in a freely available public database intended as a resource for research on the immune response to SARS-CoV-2.

The immunoSEQ Assay, a bias-controlled multiplex PCR, was used to amplify TCRbeta CDR3 regions from genomic DNA. Under the source paper's analysis protocol: Within the assay, amplification of reference gene primers was used to estimate how many nucleated cells each sample contained. To quantify the absolute abundance of each unique TCRbeta CDR3 rearrangement, sequence reads were collapsed and filtered. Productive Simpson clonality was computed per sample as the square root of Simpson's diversity index over productive rearrangements. TCRdb provides this immuneACCESS table in a form limited to in-frame rearrangements. Some clones are lacking; in checked studies, under half of them reflect an unresolved V gene, and why the rest are absent is not known. V, J and clone size derive from that table, while D and trimming were established from the DNA sequence. The sample contains 100,000 to 150,000 clones, less than 90% of them found a single time. Less than 8.5% of the sample is taken by the ten largest.

Collaborating institutions collected whole blood in K2EDTA tubes following their own protocols. For TCRbeta analysis, collaborators shipped samples in one of three forms: frozen whole blood, isolated PBMCs, or DNA extracted from either of those sample types. What the work shows at the level of the full study, not this receptor alone: The amount of clinical and demographic metadata varied by source and participant and was provided uncurated.

This clone was detected once. Its antigen is unknown. It has no much larger one-base neighbor in the sample; base qualities were not kept. The clonotype comes from a man at least 80 years old with active or convalescent COVID-19. The source material was peripheral blood.

The nucleotide sequence is given as TGTGCCAGCAGCTTACACGGGGACAGATCAAGAAATGGCTACACCTTC. It translates as CASSLHGDRSRNGYTF. The chain uses TRBV7-2 and TRBJ1-2; 7 nucleotides in the junction match TRBD1. Compared with germline, V lacks 2 bases and J lacks 6 bases; bases without a gene match: 12. The germline V gene encodes CDR1 SGHTA and CDR2 FQGNSA. The CDR3 has 16 amino acids, counting the end cysteine and phenylalanine. CDR3 DNA is the only sequence kept; it has 48 bases, read in frame from the first base.